Shown below are 3 T cell receptor beta chains from a single sample sequenced in a study of T cell repertoires in cytomegalovirus infection (dated by TCRdb to between 2018 and 2021). These reads were obtained on an Illumina HiSeq 1500. Using fastp trimming at Q25 and MiXCR clonotype assembly, TCRdb reanalyzed the public sequencing data and kept in-frame beta chains. CDR3 protein duplicates are merged, each entry listing the most common genes and DNA. This sample lists 100,000 to 150,000 distinct CDR3 sequences; about 31% were detected once. Together, the top ten hold roughly 53% of the sample. In the paper's terms, the treatment or condition label means: in vitro stimulation with specific CMV peptide epitopes to enrich CMV-specific T cells. These TCRs' antigens remain unknown. This specimen consisted of CD8+ T cells from cultured PBMCs, obtained from culture after CMV antigen stimulation. The receptors shown here come from a human donor in good health (CMV status not recorded). Some clones in this sample may be carry-over from other donors' samples.

This clonotype showed up many times. The CDR3 sequence: CASSLRGDPSSYNSPLHF. In nucleotides, the CDR3 is TGTGCCAGCAGCTTAAGAGGGGATCCCAGCTCCTATAATTCACCCCTCCACTTT. This chain uses TRBV7-2 with TRBJ1-6; TRBD1 is a possible D gene (5 bases). V was pared by 2 bases and J by 0 bases, with 14 bases between. CDR3 length: 18 residues. CDR1 SGHTA and CDR2 FQGNSA come from the germline V gene.

CDR3 coding DNA: TGTGCCAGCAGTGAAGATTGGGGAGGGGGCTATGGCTACACCTTC. Encoded protein: CASSEDWGGGYGYTF. J is TRBJ1-2 and V is TRBV2, with D possibly matching TRBD1 (6 bases). Looked up from germline, CDR1 is SNHLY and CDR2 is FYNNEI. The CDR3 loop spans 15 amino acids. The V gene lost 1 base and the J gene lost 4 bases, with 13 bases spanning the gap.

This clonotype was observed at least ten times. The chain carries TRBV4-1 and TRBJ1-1; D is unclear. Per germline, CDR1 MGHRA and CDR2 YSYEKL. The V gene lost 1 base and the J gene lost 3 bases, with 12 bases spanning the gap. This CDR3 has 15 residues. For the CDR3, the DNA is TGCGCCAGCAGCCAAGTTGAGGGCTCCGACACTGAAGCTTTCTTT. Translation: CASSQVEGSDTEAFF.